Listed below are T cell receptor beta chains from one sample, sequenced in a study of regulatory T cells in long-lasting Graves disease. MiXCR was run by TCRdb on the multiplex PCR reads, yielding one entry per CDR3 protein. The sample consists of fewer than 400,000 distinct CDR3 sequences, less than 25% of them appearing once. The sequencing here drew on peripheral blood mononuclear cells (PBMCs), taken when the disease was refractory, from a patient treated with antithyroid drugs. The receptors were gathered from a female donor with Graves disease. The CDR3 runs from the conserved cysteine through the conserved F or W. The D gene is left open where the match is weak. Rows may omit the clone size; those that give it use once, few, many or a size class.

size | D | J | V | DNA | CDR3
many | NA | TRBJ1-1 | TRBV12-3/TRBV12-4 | TGTGCCAGCAGTTTAGGGCAGGGGCTACTCAACACTGAAGCTTTCTTT | CASSLGQGLLNTEAFF
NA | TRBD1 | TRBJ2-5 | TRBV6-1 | TGTGCCAGCAGTCACGGACAAGGGGGCACGGAGACCCAGTACTTC | CASSHGQGGTETQYF
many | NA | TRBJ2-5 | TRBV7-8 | TGTGCCAGCAGCTTAGACCCAGTCCGGGAGACCCAGTACTTC | CASSLDPVRETQYF
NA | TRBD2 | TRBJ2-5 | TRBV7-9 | TGTGCCAGCAGATCTAGCGGGGCCCAGTACTTC | CASRSSGAQYF
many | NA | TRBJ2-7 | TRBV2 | TGTGCCAGCAGTGAAAATGTGGGGGGCACCTACGAGCAGTACTTC | CASSENVGGTYEQYF
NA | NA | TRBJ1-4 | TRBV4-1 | TGCGCCAGCAGCCAGGACTCGGGGACTTCTAATGAAAAACTGTTTTTT | CASSQDSGTSNEKLFF
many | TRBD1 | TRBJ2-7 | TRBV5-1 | TGCGCCAGCAGCCTGGACAGGGATTCCTACGAGCAGTACTTC | CASSLDRDSYEQYF
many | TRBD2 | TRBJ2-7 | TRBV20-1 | TGCAGTGCTCAAGCCCTCCAGGGAGCTAGCGGGAGGTACGAGCAGTACTTC | CSAQALQGASGRYEQYF
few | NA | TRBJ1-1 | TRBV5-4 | TGTGCCAGCAGCTTGGATTGGGTAGGGGAAGCTTTCTTT | CASSLDWVGEAFF
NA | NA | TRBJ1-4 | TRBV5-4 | TGTGCCAGCAGCATATTCAACAGAGATGAAAAACTGTTTTTT | CASSIFNRDEKLFF
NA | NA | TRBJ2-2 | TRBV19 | TGTGCCAGTAGTATCCGGTCTCTAGGGGGAGGGCCCTTCGGGGAGCTGTTTTTT | CASSIRSLGGGPFGELFF